This TCR beta chain originates from a study of shared clonotypes between healthy human individuals. In the study overall: The people who gave samples were two women and a few men aged 18 to 49.

Genomic DNA belonging to each subset was distributed in equal measure over several immunoSEQ plates. Using ten immunoSEQ deep assay plates, investigators sequenced unsorted PBMC DNA. TCRdb's copy holds only in-frame clones and misses some; the assay was immunoSEQ multiplex PCR. Here the sample spans hundreds of thousands of clones, around three quarters being singletons. Germline V lookup: CDR1 SNHLY, CDR2 FYNNEI. V lost 8 bases, J lost 2 bases, and 11 bases lay in between. The CDR3 loop spans 13 amino acids. The chain employs TRBV2 and TRBJ2-3, with D hard to call. This receptor was obtained from a woman aged 35 to 49 in good health. Some clones in this sample may be carry-over from other donors' samples. The sample was PBMCs. The CDR3 sequence is CASGSGFTDTQYF. For the CDR3, the DNA is TGTGCCAGCGGTTCGGGTTTCACAGATACGCAGTATTTT.